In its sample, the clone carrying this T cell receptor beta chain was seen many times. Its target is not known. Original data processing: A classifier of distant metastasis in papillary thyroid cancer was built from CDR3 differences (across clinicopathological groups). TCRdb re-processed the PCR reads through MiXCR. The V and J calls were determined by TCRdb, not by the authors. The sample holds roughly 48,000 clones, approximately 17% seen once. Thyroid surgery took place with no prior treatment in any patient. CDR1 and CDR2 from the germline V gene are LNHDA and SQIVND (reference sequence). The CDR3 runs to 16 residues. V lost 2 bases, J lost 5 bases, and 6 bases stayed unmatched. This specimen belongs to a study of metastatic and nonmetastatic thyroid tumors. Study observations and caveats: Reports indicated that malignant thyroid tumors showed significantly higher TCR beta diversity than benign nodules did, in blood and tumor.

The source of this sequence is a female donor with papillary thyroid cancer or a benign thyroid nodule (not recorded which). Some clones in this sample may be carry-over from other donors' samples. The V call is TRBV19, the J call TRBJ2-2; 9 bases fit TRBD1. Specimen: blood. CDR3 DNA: TGTGCCAGTAGTATATCCGGGACAGGGAAAACCGGGGAGCTGTTTTTT. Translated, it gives CASSISGTGKTGELFF.